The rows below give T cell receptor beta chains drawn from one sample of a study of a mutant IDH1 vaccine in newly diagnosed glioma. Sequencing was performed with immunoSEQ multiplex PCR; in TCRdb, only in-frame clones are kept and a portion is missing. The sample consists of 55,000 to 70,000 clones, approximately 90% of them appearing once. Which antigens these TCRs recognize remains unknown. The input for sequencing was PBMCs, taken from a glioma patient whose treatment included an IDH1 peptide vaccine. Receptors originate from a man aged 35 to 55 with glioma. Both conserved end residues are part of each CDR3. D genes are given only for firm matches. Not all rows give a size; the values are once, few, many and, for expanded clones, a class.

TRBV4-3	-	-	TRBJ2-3	CASSQDIGTPRDTQYF	TGCGCCAGCAGCCAAGATATCGGCACCCCACGCGATACGCAGTATTTT
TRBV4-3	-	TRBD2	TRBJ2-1	CASSQDLAGGIDEQFF	TGCGCCAGCAGCCAAGACCTAGCGGGAGGGATCGATGAGCAGTTCTTC
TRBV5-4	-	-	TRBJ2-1	CASTETRGSYNEQFF	TGTGCCAGCACCGAGACCCGGGGCTCCTACAATGAGCAGTTCTTC
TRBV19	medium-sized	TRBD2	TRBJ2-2	CASSMTSGRTGELFF	TGTGCCAGTAGTATGACTAGCGGGAGGACCGGGGAGCTGTTTTTT
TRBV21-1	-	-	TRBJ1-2	CASSKERSGGRANYGYTF	TGTGCCAGCAGCAAAGAAAGGTCAGGGGGTCGGGCTAACTATGGCTACACCTTC
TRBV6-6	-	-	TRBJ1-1	CASRTLNTEAFF	TGTGCCAGCAGAACATTGAACACTGAAGCTTTCTTT
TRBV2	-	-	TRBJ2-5	CASSEPPETQYF	TGTGCCAGCAGTGAGCCCCCAGAGACCCAGTACTTC
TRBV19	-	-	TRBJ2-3	CASGPGVIFTDTQYF	TGTGCCAGTGGCCCGGGGGTTATCTTCACAGATACGCAGTATTTT
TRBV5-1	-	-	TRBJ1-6	CASSLRTTNSPLHF	TGCGCCAGCAGCTTGAGGACGACAAATTCACCCCTCCACTTT
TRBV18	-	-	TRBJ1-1	CASSPTLTAPNTEAFF	TGTGCCAGCTCACCAACTTTAACAGCACCGAACACTGAAGCTTTCTTT
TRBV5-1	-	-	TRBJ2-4	CASSLSSGAKNIQYF	TGCGCCAGCAGCCTCTCTTCAGGGGCCAAAAACATTCAGTACTTC
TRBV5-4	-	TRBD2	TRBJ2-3	CASSPRGAAGGEDTQYF	TGTGCCAGCAGCCCTAGGGGAGCGGCGGGGGGCGAAGATACGCAGTATTTT
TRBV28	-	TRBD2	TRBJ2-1	CASSLGLARSNEQFF	TGTGCCAGCAGTTTAGGACTAGCGCGGTCCAATGAGCAGTTCTTC
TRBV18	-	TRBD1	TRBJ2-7	CASRRQGAAYEQYF	TGTGCCAGCCGCCGACAGGGGGCGGCCTACGAGCAGTACTTC
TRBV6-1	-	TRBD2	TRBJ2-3	CASSDPGLASSTDTQYF	TGTGCCAGCAGTGACCCGGGACTAGCGTCTAGCACAGATACGCAGTATTTT
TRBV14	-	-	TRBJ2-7	CASSQLPGKRHDEQYF	TGTGCCAGCAGCCAACTACCTGGGAAGCGTCACGACGAGCAGTACTTC
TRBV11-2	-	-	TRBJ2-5	CASSPLRTEQETQYF	TGTGCCAGCAGCCCCCTCAGGACAGAGCAAGAGACCCAGTACTTC
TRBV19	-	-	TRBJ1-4	CASSIEGDLRPTNEKLFF	TGTGCCAGTAGTATAGAAGGGGACCTGAGGCCAACTAATGAAAAACTGTTTTTT
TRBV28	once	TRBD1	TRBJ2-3	CASSAFTDRESDTQYF	TGTGCCAGCAGTGCATTTACGGACAGGGAATCAGATACGCAGTATTTT
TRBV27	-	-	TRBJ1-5	CASSLSASNNQPQHF	TGTGCCAGCAGTTTATCGGCCAGCAACAATCAGCCCCAGCATTTT
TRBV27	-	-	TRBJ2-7	CASSLGRGVYEQYF	TGTGCCAGCAGTTTGGGCAGGGGGGTCTACGAGCAGTACTTC
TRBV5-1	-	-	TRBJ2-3	CASSLVPDRDADTQYF	TGCGCCAGCAGCTTGGTCCCCGATAGAGACGCAGATACGCAGTATTTT
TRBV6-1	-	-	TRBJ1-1	CASTGYLNTEAFF	TGTGCCAGCACCGGTTATTTGAACACTGAAGCTTTCTTT
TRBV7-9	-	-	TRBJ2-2	CASSLEIGELFF	TGTGCCAGCAGCTTAGAAATCGGGGAGCTGTTTTTT
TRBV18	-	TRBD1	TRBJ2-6	CASSPTLTGAKLGTSGANVLTF	TGTGCCAGCTCACCCACCTTGACAGGGGCCAAATTGGGGACCTCTGGGGCCAACGTCCTGACTTTC
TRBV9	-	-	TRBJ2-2	CASSVDWGLITGELFF	TGTGCCAGCAGCGTAGATTGGGGCTTGATCACCGGGGAGCTGTTTTTT
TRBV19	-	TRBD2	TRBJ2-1	CASSRSGDSYNEQFF	TGTGCCAGTAGCAGAAGCGGGGACTCCTACAATGAGCAGTTCTTC
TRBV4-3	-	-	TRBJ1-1	CASSQDGEGRNTEAFF	TGCGCCAGCAGCCAAGATGGGGAGGGGCGGAACACTGAAGCTTTCTTT
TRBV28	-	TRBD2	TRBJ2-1	CASSLAGGSYNEQFF	TGTGCCAGCAGTTTGGCGGGGGGCTCCTACAATGAGCAGTTCTTC
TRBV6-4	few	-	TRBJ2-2	CASSVLPGQNTGELFF	TGTGCCAGCAGTGTATTACCGGGACAAAACACCGGGGAGCTGTTTTTT
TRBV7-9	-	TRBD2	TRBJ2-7	CASSSAGTTSYEQYF	TGTGCCAGCAGCTCGGCCGGGACTACCTCCTACGAGCAGTACTTC
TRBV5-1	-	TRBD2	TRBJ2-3	CASSLDSAGGTDTQYF	TGCGCCAGCAGCTTAGATTCAGCGGGGGGCACAGATACGCAGTATTTT
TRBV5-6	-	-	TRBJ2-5	CASSLATGRQETQYF	TGTGCCAGCAGCTTGGCCACGGGGAGGCAAGAGACCCAGTACTTC
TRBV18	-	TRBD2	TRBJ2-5	CASSPRLQREMGETQYF	TGTGCCAGCTCACCACGTCTTCAGCGGGAGATGGGAGAGACCCAGTACTTC
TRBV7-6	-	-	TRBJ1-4	CAALVQGATNEKLFF	TGTGCGGCGTTAGTTCAGGGAGCAACTAATGAAAAACTGTTTTTT
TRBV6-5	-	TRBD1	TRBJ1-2	CASSYSGQGTYGYTF	TGTGCCAGCAGTTACTCGGGACAGGGGACCTATGGCTACACCTTC
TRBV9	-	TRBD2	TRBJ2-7	CASSVVAGGPYEQYF	TGTGCCAGCAGCGTTGTAGCGGGAGGCCCCTACGAGCAGTACTTC
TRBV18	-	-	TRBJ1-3	CASSPNPTGSGNTIYF	TGTGCCAGCTCACCTAACCCTACAGGGTCTGGAAACACCATATATTTT
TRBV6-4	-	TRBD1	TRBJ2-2	CASSGGQGETGELFF	TGTGCCAGCAGTGGCGGACAGGGGGAGACCGGGGAGCTGTTTTTT
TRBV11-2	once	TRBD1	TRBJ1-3	CASSSLQGVHTIYF	TGTGCCAGCAGCTCCCTACAGGGGGTACACACCATATATTTT
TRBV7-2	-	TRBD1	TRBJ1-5	CASSQGAVSNQPQHF	TGTGCCAGCAGCCAGGGGGCGGTGAGCAATCAGCCCCAGCATTTT
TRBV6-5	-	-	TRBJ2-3	CASRPPLGGTDTQYF	TGTGCCAGCAGGCCTCCGTTAGGGGGCACAGATACGCAGTATTTT
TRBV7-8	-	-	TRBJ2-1	CASSLPGPGQVYEQFF	TGTGCCAGCAGCTTACCCGGGCCAGGTCAGGTCTATGAGCAGTTCTTC
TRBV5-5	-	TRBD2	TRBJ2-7	CASSGGLAGRYEQYF	TGTGCCAGCAGCGGGGGACTAGCGGGACGATACGAGCAGTACTTC
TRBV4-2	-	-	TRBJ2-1	CASSQALAAYNEQFF	TGTGCCAGCAGCCAAGCACTAGCAGCCTACAATGAGCAGTTCTTC
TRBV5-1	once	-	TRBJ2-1	CASSLELENEQFF	TGCGCCAGCAGCTTGGAACTAGAAAATGAGCAGTTCTTC
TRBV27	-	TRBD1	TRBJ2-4	CASSIGTALAKNIQYF	TGTGCCAGCAGCATAGGGACAGCATTAGCCAAAAACATTCAGTACTTC
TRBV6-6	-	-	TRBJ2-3	CASLGVYPSTDTQYF	TGTGCCAGTCTCGGGGTTTACCCTAGCACAGATACGCAGTATTTT
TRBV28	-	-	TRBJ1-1	CASSELGGLMNTEAFF	TGTGCCAGCAGTGAACTCGGGGGCCTTATGAACACTGAAGCTTTCTTT
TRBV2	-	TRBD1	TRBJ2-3	CASSGQGSRTDTQYF	TGTGCCAGCAGCGGACAGGGGAGTCGCACAGATACGCAGTATTTT
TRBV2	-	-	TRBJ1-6	CASQTAPNSPLHF	TGTGCCAGCCAAACAGCCCCTAATTCACCCCTCCACTTT
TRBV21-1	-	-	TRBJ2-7	CASSIGSRTSPNEQYF	TGTGCCAGCAGCATCGGGAGCCGGACTAGCCCTAACGAGCAGTACTTC
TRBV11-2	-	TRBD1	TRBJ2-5	CASSFGVGQVQETQYF	TGTGCCAGCAGCTTCGGGGTTGGACAGGTTCAAGAGACCCAGTACTTC
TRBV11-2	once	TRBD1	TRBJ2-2	CASRHPGTASAGELFF	TGTGCCAGCAGACACCCCGGGACAGCCTCAGCCGGGGAGCTGTTTTTT
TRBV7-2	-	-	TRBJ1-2	CASSSTGYGYTF	TGTGCCAGCAGCTCCACAGGCTATGGCTACACCTTC
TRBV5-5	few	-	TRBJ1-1	CASSLGGGGTEAFF	TGTGCCAGCAGCTTGGGCGGGGGCGGCACTGAAGCTTTCTTT
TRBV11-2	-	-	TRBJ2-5	CASSLDGGVGAGRAGKTQYF	TGTGCCAGCAGCTTAGATGGGGGCGTCGGGGCGGGTCGAGCCGGGAAGACCCAGTACTTC
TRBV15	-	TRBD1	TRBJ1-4	CATSRAGGATNEKLFF	TGTGCCACCAGCAGAGCAGGGGGCGCAACTAATGAAAAACTGTTTTTT
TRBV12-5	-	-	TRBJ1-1	CASRDSGYTEAFF	TGTGCTAGTAGGGATTCGGGATACACTGAAGCTTTCTTT
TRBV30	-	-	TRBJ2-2	CAWSADWAGELFF	TGTGCCTGGAGTGCCGACTGGGCCGGGGAGCTGTTTTTT